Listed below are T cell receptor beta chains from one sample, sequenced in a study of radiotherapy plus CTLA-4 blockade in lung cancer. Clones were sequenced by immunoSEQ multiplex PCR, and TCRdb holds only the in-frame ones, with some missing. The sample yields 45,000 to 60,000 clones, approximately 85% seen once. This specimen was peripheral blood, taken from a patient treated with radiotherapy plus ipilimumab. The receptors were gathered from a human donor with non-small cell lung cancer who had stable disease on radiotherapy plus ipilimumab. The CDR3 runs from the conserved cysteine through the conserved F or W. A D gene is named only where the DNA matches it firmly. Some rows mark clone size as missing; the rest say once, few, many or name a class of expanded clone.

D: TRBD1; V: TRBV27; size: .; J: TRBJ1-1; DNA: TGTGCCAGCAGTTTGACAGGGGGAGTGCCTGAAGCTTTCTTT; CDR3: CASSLTGGVPEAFF
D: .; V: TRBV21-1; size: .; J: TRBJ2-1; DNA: TGTGCCAGCACCGGTCCGGGACTAGCGGACTTCAATGAGCAGTTCTTC; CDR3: CASTGPGLADFNEQFF
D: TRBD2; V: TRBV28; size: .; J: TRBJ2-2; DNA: TGTGCCAGCAGTTTACTCATGAGGACTAGCGGGAGCGGGACCGGGGAGCTGTTTTTT; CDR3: CASSLLMRTSGSGTGELFF
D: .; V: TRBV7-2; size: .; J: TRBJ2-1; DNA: TGTGCCAGCAGCCGGGACTTCCCGTCCTACAATGCGCAGTTCTTC; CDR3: CASSRDFPSYNAQFF
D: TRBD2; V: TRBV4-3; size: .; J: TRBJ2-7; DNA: TGCGCCAGCAGCCAAGAAGGGGCGGGAGATGGAGGGTCCTACGAGCAGTACTTC; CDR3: CASSQEGAGDGGSYEQYF
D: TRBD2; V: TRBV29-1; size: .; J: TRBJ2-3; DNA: TGCAGCGTGGGGGGGACTAGCGGGGGCACAGATACGCAGTATTTT; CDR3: CSVGGTSGGTDTQYF
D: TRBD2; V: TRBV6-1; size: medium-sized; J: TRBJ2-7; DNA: TGTGCCAGCAGTGAAAGACTAGCGGGCTCCTACGAGCAGTACTTC; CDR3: CASSERLAGSYEQYF
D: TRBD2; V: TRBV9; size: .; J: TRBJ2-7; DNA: TGTGCCAGCAGCTCCGGGACTAGCGGGAGAAGGGTAGGCTACGAGCAGTACTTC; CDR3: CASSSGTSGRRVGYEQYF
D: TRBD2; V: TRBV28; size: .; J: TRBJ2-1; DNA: TGTGCCAGCAGTTTAGTGACTAGCGGTCATGTTAATGAGCAGTTCTTC; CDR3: CASSLVTSGHVNEQFF
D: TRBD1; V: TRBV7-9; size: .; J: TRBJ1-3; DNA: TGTGCCAGCAGCTCGTCAGGGGGCAGTGGAAACACCATATATTTT; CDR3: CASSSSGGSGNTIYF
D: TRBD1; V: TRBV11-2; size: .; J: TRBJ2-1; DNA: TGTGCCAGCAGCGCCCCGGACAGGGGTAGGGAAAGAAATGAGCAGTTCTTC; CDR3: CASSAPDRGRERNEQFF
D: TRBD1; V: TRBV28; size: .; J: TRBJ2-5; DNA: TGTGCCAGCAGTTTGGACAGGGTGAGCCAAGAGACCCAGTACTTC; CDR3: CASSLDRVSQETQYF
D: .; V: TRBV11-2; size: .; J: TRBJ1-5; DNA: TGTGCCAGCAGCTTAGCGGGTTTGAGCAATCAGCCCCAGCATTTT; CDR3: CASSLAGLSNQPQHF
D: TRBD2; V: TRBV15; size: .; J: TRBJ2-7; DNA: TGTGCCACCAGCAGGGGGACTAGCGGCTACGAGCAGTACTTC; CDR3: CATSRGTSGYEQYF
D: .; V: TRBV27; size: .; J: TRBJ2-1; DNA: TGTGCCAGCAGTCCCAGGAAAGGTTTGGAGTTCTTC; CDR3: CASSPRKGLEFF
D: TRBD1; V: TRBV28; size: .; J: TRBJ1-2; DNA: TGTGCCAGCAGTTTAGGCGGACGACAGGGGGACGGCTACACCTTC; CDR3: CASSLGGRQGDGYTF
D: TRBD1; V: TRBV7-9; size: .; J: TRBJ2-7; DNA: TGTGCCAGCAGCTTGGGTTTGGGGACAGGGCTGCCCTACGAGCAGTACTTC; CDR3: CASSLGLGTGLPYEQYF
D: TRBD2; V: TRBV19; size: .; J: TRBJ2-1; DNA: TGTGCCAGTAGTGTAGGGGCGGGAGGTTACAATGAGCAGTTCTTC; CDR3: CASSVGAGGYNEQFF
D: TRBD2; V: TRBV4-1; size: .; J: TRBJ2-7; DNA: TGCGCCAGCAGCCAAGATCGGGGGGGCCCCTACGAGCAGTACTTC; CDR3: CASSQDRGGPYEQYF
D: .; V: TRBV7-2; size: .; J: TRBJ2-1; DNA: TGTGCCAGCAGCGTAGCTGCGGGGAGAGAATACCCTAGCTCCTACAATGAGCAGTTCTTC; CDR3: CASSVAAGREYPSSYNEQFF
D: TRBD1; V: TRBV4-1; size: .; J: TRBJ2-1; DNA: TGCGCCAGCAGCCAAGGGCTCCACAGGGGCTATGAGCAGTTCTTC; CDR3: CASSQGLHRGYEQFF
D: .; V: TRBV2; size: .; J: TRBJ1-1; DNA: TGTGCCAGCAGTGTTAACGGGAACACTGAAGCTTTCTTT; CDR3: CASSVNGNTEAFF
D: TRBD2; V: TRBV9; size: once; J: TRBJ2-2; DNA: TGTGCCAGCAGCGTAGAGGGACTAGCGGGGGCCGGGGAGCTGTTTTTT; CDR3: CASSVEGLAGAGELFF
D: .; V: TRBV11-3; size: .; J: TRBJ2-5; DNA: TGTGCCAGCAGCCGCGGGCGGGAGACCCAGTACTTC; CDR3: CASSRGRETQYF